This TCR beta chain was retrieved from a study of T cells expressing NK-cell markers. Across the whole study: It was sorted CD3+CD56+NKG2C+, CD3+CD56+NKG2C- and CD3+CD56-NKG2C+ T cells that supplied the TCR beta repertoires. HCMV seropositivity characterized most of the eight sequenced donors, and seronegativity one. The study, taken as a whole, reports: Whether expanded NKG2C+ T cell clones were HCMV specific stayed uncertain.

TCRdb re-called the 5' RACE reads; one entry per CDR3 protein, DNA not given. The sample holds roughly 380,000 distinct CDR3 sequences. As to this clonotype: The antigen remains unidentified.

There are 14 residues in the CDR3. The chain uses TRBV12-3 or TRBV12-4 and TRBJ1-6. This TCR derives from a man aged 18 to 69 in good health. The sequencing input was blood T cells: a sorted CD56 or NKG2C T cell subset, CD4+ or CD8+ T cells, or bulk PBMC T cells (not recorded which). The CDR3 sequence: CASSFRVYNSPLHF.